These T cell receptor beta chains were read from a single sample in a study of graft-versus-host responses after intestinal transplantation. Their target antigens are unknown. Here immunoSEQ multiplex PCR was the method, and the copy in TCRdb shows in-frame clones only, minus some. The table lists around 90,000 clones, just under 95% of them singletons, with less than 0.4% in the top ten. This material consisted of unstimulated CD4+ T cells sorted from spleen or lymph node cells, taken before intestinal transplant. The receptor source for this set is a human donor who received an intestinal transplant. The CDR3 runs from the conserved cysteine through the conserved F or W. A D gene is named only where the DNA matches it firmly. Clone size is not always given. Where it is, it says once, few, many or a class for expanded clones.

>TRBJ1-1|TRBV6-6|.|.
CASSRQYTEAFF
TGTGCCAGCAGCCGCCAGTACACTGAAGCTTTCTTT
>TRBJ2-7|TRBV7-9|TRBD1|.
CASSTDRGYYEQYF
TGTGCCAGCAGCACGGACAGGGGCTACTACGAGCAGTACTTC
>TRBJ2-5|TRBV4-1|TRBD2|few
CASSQDRGGRAQETQYF
TGCGCCAGCAGCCAAGATCGGGGCGGGAGGGCTCAAGAGACCCAGTACTTC
>TRBJ2-5|TRBV18|.|.
CASSPRGGLTETQYF
TGTGCCAGCTCACCACGGGGGGGCCTCACAGAGACCCAGTACTTC
>TRBJ2-7|TRBV7-9|TRBD1|once
CASSQTLNRDRGVYEQYF
TGTGCCAGCAGCCAAACCCTTAACCGGGACAGGGGAGTCTACGAGCAGTACTTC
>TRBJ2-7|TRBV28|TRBD2|.
CASSPLASGSLYEQYF
TGTGCCAGCAGTCCACTCGCCAGCGGGAGTCTCTACGAGCAGTACTTC
>TRBJ2-7|TRBV6-6|.|.
CASSYSGGWNEQYF
TGTGCCAGCAGTTACTCAGGGGGATGGAACGAGCAGTACTTC
>TRBJ2-2|TRBV5-1|.|.
CASSLAWGGELFF
TGCGCCAGCAGTTTAGCATGGGGCGGGGAGCTGTTTTTT
>TRBJ1-1|TRBV7-8|.|once
CASSLATGWAEAFF
TGTGCCAGCAGCTTAGCTACAGGGTGGGCTGAAGCTTTCTTT
>TRBJ1-2|TRBV27|.|.
CASSPNRGGYTF
TGTGCCAGCAGTCCTAACCGGGGCGGCTACACCTTC
>TRBJ1-5|TRBV30|.|few
CAWSWRENQPQHF
TGTGCCTGGAGTTGGAGGGAAAATCAGCCCCAGCATTTT
>TRBJ2-7|TRBV5-4|.|.
CASSLGTGTYEQYF
TGTGCCAGCAGCTTGGGAACAGGTACCTACGAGCAGTACTTC
>TRBJ1-1|TRBV13|TRBD1|.
CASSLGADREGTEAFF
TGTGCCAGCAGCTTAGGAGCTGACAGGGAGGGCACTGAAGCTTTCTTT
>TRBJ1-2|TRBV28|TRBD1|.
CATIRSVPGQGLQHYGYTF
TGTGCCACCATACGATCTGTCCCGGGACAGGGGTTGCAACACTATGGCTACACCTTC
>TRBJ2-2|TRBV28|.|.
CASLTGRRGNTGELFF
TGTGCCAGCCTCACCGGGCGCAGGGGGAACACCGGGGAGCTGTTTTTT
>TRBJ1-6|TRBV12-5|.|.
CASSRVYGDNSPLHF
TGTGCTAGCAGCCGGGTTTATGGGGATAATTCACCCCTCCACTTT
>TRBJ2-7|TRBV10-3|TRBD2|.
CAISESVGRASGRSSYEQYF
TGTGCCATCAGTGAGTCTGTTGGTCGTGCTAGCGGGAGGTCATCCTACGAGCAGTACTTC